This TCR beta chain was found in a study of blood T cell repertoires in COVID-19. This clone occurred many times. Measured with immunoSEQ multiplex PCR; TCRdb has only the in-frame clones, and not every one. The repertoire consists of 250,000 to 300,000 clones, with around 84% occurring once and the leading ten covering around 3.9%. Trimming removed 5 bases from V and 0 bases from J, with 11 bases in between. CDR1 LNHNV and CDR2 YYDKDF come from the germline V gene (reference sequence). The CDR3 contains 15 residues. Residents of 24 US areas, aged 18 to 89 years, made up the participants. In assigning cohorts, the study relied on participant-reported clinical history.

The specimen was PBMCs or T cells enriched from blood (not recorded which). This sequence originates from a man aged 25-45 years with acute COVID-19. The chain combines TRBV15 with TRBJ2-1, with a tentative D call TRBD2 (5 bases). CDR3 residues: CATSPTGNSYNEQFF. In DNA form, the CDR3 reads TGTGCCACCAGCCCAACCGGGAACTCCTACAATGAGCAGTTCTTC.